The clone carrying this T cell receptor (beta chain) showed up just once. Its antigen is undetermined. V lost 2 bases and J lost 3, with 10 bases in between. The CDR3 loop spans 15 amino acids. The germline gives CDR1 MGHRA, CDR2 YSYEKL. Study observations and caveats: Tumor memory CD4+ T cell TCR gene usage was found to cluster with blood and lymph node memory CD4+ cells and with lymph node naive CD4+ cells.

TCRdb re-analysed the 5' RACE reads in MiXCR, keeping a single row per CDR3 protein. Here the sample spans about 8,200 distinct CDR3 sequences, 55% to 80% being singletons. Sequencing used tumor-infiltrating naive CD4+ T cells sorted from the breast tumor. Subset reported: naive CD4+ T cells, CD4+CD45RA+CD25-. V is TRBV4-1 and J is TRBJ2-2; D is uncertain. The receptor's source is a female donor with breast cancer. CDR3 DNA sequence: TGCGCCAGCAGCCAATCTGGGCCCGACACCGGGGAGCTGTTTTTT. Amino acid sequence: CASSQSGPDTGELFF.